The 18 T cell receptor beta chains below were found in one sample sequenced in a study of shared clonotypes between healthy human individuals. The repertoire was sequenced with immunoSEQ multiplex PCR; TCRdb's copy has only in-frame clones and lacks some. The sample holds roughly 2,500,000 clones, more than 85% seen once. Sequenced sample: naive CD4+ T cells from PBMCs. The subset denotes: CD45RA+ positively selected. The receptors derive from a man aged 18-30 years in good health. Some clones in this sample may be carry-over from other donors' samples.

In DNA form, the CDR3 reads TGTGCCATCAGCGGGGTGGCTAGCGGGTCGGATTACGAGCAGTACTTC. Amino acid sequence: CAISGVASGSDYEQYF. The rearrangement joins TRBV10-3 to TRBJ2-5, with 8 bases aligning to TRBD2. The J call may be in error: the DNA end matches TRBJ2-7 better. The CDR3 length is 16 residues. Germline values: CDR1 ENHRY, CDR2 SYGVKD.

This clone has only one observation. The sample carries other DNA sequences with the same CDR3. The chain carries TRBV5-1 and TRBJ1-3; D is unclear. V was trimmed by 5 bases and J by 0 bases, leaving 12 bases between them. There are 15 residues in the CDR3. Germline CDR1 SGHRS, CDR2 YFSETQ. The CDR3, as DNA: TGCGCCAGCAGTCCGGACGGGAGCTCTGGAAACACCATATATTTT. Protein sequence: CASSPDGSSGNTIYF.

This clone appeared a single time. J is TRBJ2-1 and V is TRBV11-3; D not resolved. The CDR3 contains 14 residues. Trimming took 2 bases from V and 5 from J, leaving 10 bases between them. The germline V gene encodes CDR1 SGHNT and CDR2 YENEEA. This CDR3 is CASSLSSLDNEQFF. CDR3 coding DNA: TGTGCCAGCAGCTTATCCTCCCTAGACAATGAGCAGTTCTTC. Full variable domain (rest looked up from reference TRBV11-3 and TRBJ2-1): EAGVVQSPRYKIIEKKQPVAFWCNPISGHNTLYWYLQNLGQGPELLIRYENEEAVDDSQLPKDRFSAERLKGVDSTLKIQPAELGDSAVYLCASSLSSLDNEQFFGPGTRLTVL.

Note on this clone: Additional DNA sequences in this sample encode the identical CDR3. The rearrangement joins TRBV6-5 to TRBJ2-7; no reliable D call. Germline CDR1 is MNHEY and CDR2 is SVGAGI. CDR3 length: 13 amino acids. Trimming stripped 2 bases from V and 4 bases from J, with 9 bases between. CDR3 sequence: CASSYGPSYEQYF. DNA of the CDR3: TGTGCCAGCAGTTACGGTCCCTCGTACGAGCAGTACTTC.

The chain combines TRBV7-9 with TRBJ2-1; D is uncertain. The CDR3 loop spans 14 amino acids. Germline assignment: CDR1 SEHNR and CDR2 FQNEAQ (reference sequence). Trimming shortened V by 0 bases and J by 5 bases, and 8 bases separated the two germline ends. CDR3 protein: CASSLAWSNNEQFF. CDR3 DNA sequence: TGTGCCAGCAGCTTAGCATGGAGTAACAATGAGCAGTTCTTC.

The chain recombines TRBV5-1 with TRBJ1-2; the D gene is possibly TRBD1 (6 bases). The CDR3 has 13 residues. Trimming took 4 bases from V and 6 from J, leaving 13 bases between them. The germline V gene has CDR1 SGHRS and CDR2 YFSETQ. CDR3 residues: CASSPQGLDGYTF. CDR3 coding DNA: TGCGCCAGCAGCCCCCAGGGGTTGGATGGCTACACCTTC.

The genes are TRBV19 and TRBJ2-7; 7 bases match TRBD2. Germline V lookup: CDR1 LNHDA, CDR2 SQIVND (reference sequence). V trimming: 8 bases; J trimming: 6 bases; junction bases outside the gene matches: 4. The CDR3 runs 11 residues. CDR3 residues: CASGRVPEQYF. CDR3 bases: TGTGCCAGTGGGAGGGTTCCCGAGCAGTACTTC.

The chain has TRBV5-1 and TRBJ2-7; 8 bases are a match to TRBD1. CDR1 and CDR2 (germline): SGHRS, YFSETQ. V lost 0 bases to trimming and J lost 3 bases; unmatched junction nucleotides: 8. This CDR3 comprises 16 residues. In DNA, the CDR3 is TGCGCCAGCAGCTTGGCCCCGGGACAGGTATACTACGAGCAGTACTTC. It encodes CASSLAPGQVYYEQYF. Combining the CDR3 with reference TRBV5-1 and TRBJ2-7 gives the whole variable domain KAGVTQTPRYLIKTRGQQVTLSCSPISGHRSVSWYQQTPGQGLQFLFEYFSETQRNKGNFPGRFSGRQFSNSRSEMNVSTLELGDSALYLCASSLAPGQVYYEQYFGPGTRLTVT.

The chain uses TRBV27 and TRBJ2-6; TRBD2 aligns across 10 bases. Per the germline V gene, CDR1 is MNHEY and CDR2 is SMNVEV (reference sequence). Trimming cost V 6 bases and J 2 bases; bases outside gene matches: 7. This CDR3 is 17 amino acids long. CDR3 loop: CASSPTSGLTGANVLTF. CDR3 in DNA: TGTGCCAGCAGCCCGACTAGCGGGCTCACTGGGGCCAACGTCCTGACTTTC.

The CDR3 region is CAWGPETQYF. DNA for the CDR3: TGTGCCTGGGGACCAGAGACCCAGTACTTC. The rearrangement uses TRBV30 and TRBJ2-5; no clear D. The CDR3 extends over 10 amino acids. V lost 5 bases to trimming and J lost 4 bases, with 5 bases between them. From germline, CDR1 is GTSNPN and CDR2 SVGIG (reference sequence).

This chain links TRBV4-3 with TRBJ2-5; 10 nucleotides match TRBD2. Germline values: CDR1 LGHNA, CDR2 YSLEER. The CDR3 spans 18 residues. Losses at the gene ends were 0 bases for V and 5 bases for J; bases not matched to a gene: 12. The CDR3 spells CASSQESSGRRLSETQYF. DNA for the CDR3: TGCGCCAGCAGCCAAGAGTCTAGCGGGAGAAGGCTTTCGGAGACCCAGTACTTC.

Remarks on this clone: Additional DNA sequences in this sample encode the identical CDR3. The gene calls are TRBV2 and TRBJ2-5; D possibly matches TRBD1 or TRBD2 (5 bases each). V was clipped by 4 bases and J by 2 bases, with 8 bases between them. The CDR3 is made up of 13 amino acids. The V gene's germline CDR1 is SNHLY and CDR2 FYNNEI. CDR3 region: CASSAGTQETQYF. The DNA of the CDR3 is TGTGCCAGCAGTGCGGGGACGCAAGAGACCCAGTACTTC.

This chain links TRBV7-8 with TRBJ2-1; tentative D call: TRBD2 (5 bases). Trimming stripped 0 bases from V and 12 bases from J, with 9 bases between. CDR1 and CDR2 from the germline V gene are SGHVS and FQNEAQ. The CDR3 is made up of 12 amino acids. The CDR3 loop is CASSLAGSGQFF. DNA for the CDR3: TGTGCCAGCAGCTTAGCAGGGAGCGGGCAGTTCTTC.

The V gene is TRBV18, the J gene TRBJ2-2, with 13 bases aligning to TRBD2. Trimming at V came to 1 base and at J to 6 bases, leaving 11 bases not matched to a gene. Germline V gene sequence: CDR1 KGHSH, CDR2 LQKENI. The CDR3 loop spans 19 amino acids. CDR3 loop: CASSPRGLAGRRVSGELFF. The CDR3 DNA reads TGTGCCAGCTCACCACGGGGACTAGCGGGAAGGCGAGTTTCCGGGGAGCTGTTTTTT.

This rearrangement joins TRBV7-8 to TRBJ1-4; 7 nucleotides line up with TRBD1. Germline V gives CDR1 SGHVS, CDR2 FQNEAQ. CDR3 size: 15 residues. Germline trimming cut 4 bases from V and 7 bases from J; bases unmatched to any gene: 9. CDR3 sequence reads: CASSSGTAGGEKLFF. As DNA, the CDR3 is TGTGCCAGCAGCTCCGGGACAGCGGGGGGTGAAAAACTGTTTTTT.

The chain links TRBV18 to TRBJ2-7, with 8 bases that match TRBD2. V shed 6 bases and J 7 bases; nucleotides not matched to a gene: 8. The CDR3 covers 13 residues. Germline-derived CDR1 and CDR2 are KGHSH and LQKENI. DNA of the CDR3: TGTGCCAGCTCGCGATCACTAGCGGCAGAGCAGTACTTC. Protein sequence: CASSRSLAAEQYF.

This chain joins TRBV4-3 and TRBJ2-1, with TRBD1 matching 8 bases. The CDR3 runs to 18 residues. CDR1 and CDR2 (germline): LGHNA, YSLEER. V was clipped by 0 bases and J by 2 bases; unmatched bases: 9. CDR3 in DNA: TGCGCCAGCAGCCAAGATCTACAACAGGGGGTGGCCTACAATGAGCAGTTCTTC. It encodes CASSQDLQQGVAYNEQFF.

V usage is TRBV7-6 and J usage is TRBJ2-7; no clear D gene. There are 13 residues in the CDR3. Trimming cost V 0 bases and J 4 bases, with 7 bases left between them. Germline V lookup: CDR1 SGHVS, CDR2 FNYEAQ. The CDR3 coding sequence is TGTGCCAGCAGCTTAGCGTTAACTTACGAGCAGTACTTC. Residues: CASSLALTYEQYF.